This T cell receptor beta chain was captured by sequencing in a study of blood T cell repertoires in COVID-19. Turning to the study itself: COVID-19 samples from acute and convalescent phases originated in the United States, Italy and Spain. T cells, B-cell-depleted T cells, or PBMCs provided the cDNA or gDNA that served as material.

Authors' processing steps: Amplification of reference gene primers provided the estimated nucleated cell counts. Clones were sequenced by immunoSEQ multiplex PCR, and TCRdb holds only the in-frame ones, with some missing. That table gives V, J and clone size, and the DNA gave D and trimming. Of about 300,000 clones in the sample, approximately 86% were seen once. V lost 4 bases, J lost 5 bases, and 5 bases stayed unmatched. CDR3 length: 14 amino acids. Germline V CDR1 and CDR2: MGHRA, YSYEKL. This chain uses TRBV4-1 with TRBJ1-5; 7 bases agree with TRBD1. The specimen was peripheral blood. This TCR was recovered from a man aged 65 to 85 with acute or convalescent COVID-19. The CDR3 is CASSRDRVDQPQHF. The CDR3 DNA follows: TGCGCCAGCAGCCGTGACAGGGTGGATCAGCCCCAGCATTTT.